This passage covers 25 T cell receptor beta chains from one sample sequenced in a study of blood T cell repertoires in COVID-19. This table comes from immunoSEQ multiplex PCR, and its TCRdb copy is limited to in-frame clones, with some not included. The sample contains tens of thousands of clones, 85% to 90% of which appear only once. Sequencing was performed on peripheral blood. The receptors were sampled from a man between 45 and 60 years old with acute or convalescent COVID-19.

For the CDR3, the DNA is TGTGCCAGCAGCCAAACGCCGAGAGTCACCGGGGAGCTGTTTTTT. It translates to CASSQTPRVTGELFF. This chain joins TRBV14 and TRBJ2-2, with D uncertain. Germline values: CDR1 SGHDN, CDR2 FVKESK. V was pared by 2 bases and J by 4 bases, with 11 bases between. This CDR3 region has 15 residues.

The chain has TRBV5-4 and TRBJ2-2, with a possible D match to TRBD1 (5 bases). The V gene's germline CDR1 is SGHNT and CDR2 YYREEE (reference sequence). The V end was cut by 1 base, the J end by 3 bases, with 10 bases between. The CDR3 spans 15 residues. CDR3 DNA sequence: TGTGCCAGCAGCTTGAGGGGCGGACACACCGGGGAGCTGTTTTTT. Protein product: CASSLRGGHTGELFF.

The DNA of the CDR3 is TGTGCCAGCAGCTTGGACGGACAAATGACAGATACGCAGTATTTT. It translates to CASSLDGQMTDTQYF. V usage is TRBV7-8 and J usage is TRBJ2-3; D might be TRBD1 (5 bases). Trimming removed 3 bases at V and 3 bases at J, with 13 bases between. Germline-derived CDR1 and CDR2 are SGHVS and FQNEAQ. CDR3 size: 15 residues.

This clone was counted between two and nine times. One junction end does not reproduce the germline sequence, and a read error may be involved. The chain carries TRBV6-1 and TRBJ1-2, with 7 bases matching TRBD1. The CDR3 is 13 amino acids. In germline, CDR1 is MNHNS, CDR2 SASEGT. CDR3 sequence reads: CASCESGGNGYTF. CDR3 sequence (DNA): TGTGCCAGCTGTGAATCAGGGGGGAATGGCTACACCTTC.

The chain carries TRBV3-1 (or the pseudogene TRBV3-2) and TRBJ2-7; TRBD1 matches at 8 bases. Germline values: CDR1 LGHDT, CDR2 YNNKEL (reference sequence). This CDR3 spans 15 amino acids. The junction had 5 bases not matched to a gene; V was cut back by 4 bases and J by 0 bases. The CDR3 spells CASSPRDRSSYEQYF. DNA for the CDR3: TGTGCCAGCAGCCCCCGGGACAGGAGCTCCTACGAGCAGTACTTC.

This clone was detected once. The chain joins TRBV27 to TRBJ2-5; 7 bases line up with TRBD2. Germline V gene lookup returns CDR1 MNHEY and CDR2 SMNVEV (reference sequence). Trimming at V came to 5 bases and at J to 5 bases, leaving 14 bases not matched to a gene. CDR3 length: 16 residues. The CDR3 sequence is CASSPILALIEETQYF. The DNA of the CDR3 is TGTGCCAGCAGTCCAATACTAGCGCTAATCGAGGAGACCCAGTACTTC.

The rearrangement joins TRBV28 to TRBJ2-5; D gene uncertain. CDR3 length equals 12 residues. The V gene's germline CDR1 is MDHEN and CDR2 SYDVKM. V shed 7 bases and J shed 5 bases, with 11 bases lying between them. CDR3 in DNA: TGTGCCAGCAATACGCCCAGGGAGACCCAGTACTTC. This translates into CASNTPRETQYF.

The V gene is TRBV6-7, the J gene TRBJ2-3; tentatively, D is TRBD2 (7 bases). TRBV6-7 is designated an ORF whose function remains uncertain. Trimming shortened V by 10 bases and J by 2 bases, and 37 bases separated the two germline ends. This CDR3 has 21 residues. Here the CDR3 DNA reads TGTGCCATCGTGGGGGGGGGCCCCCCCCACTCCCCCACCCGAGTCACAGATACGCAGTATTTT. As protein: CAIVGGGPPHSPTRVTDTQYF.

The chain uses TRBV6-5 and TRBJ2-6; D call uncertain. Germline V CDR1 and CDR2: MNHEY, SVGAGI. V was clipped by 6 bases and J by 3 bases, with 12 bases between them. This CDR3 contains 15 residues. CDR3 protein: CASSLKLGGANVLTF. The CDR3 DNA follows: TGTGCCAGCAGCCTCAAACTTGGTGGGGCCAACGTCCTGACTTTC.

The rearrangement uses TRBV19 and TRBJ1-4, with 7 bases matching TRBD1. The CDR3 runs 13 residues. CDR1 and CDR2 (germline): LNHDA, SQIVND (reference sequence). V dropped 4 bases and J dropped 7; count of bases not matched to a gene: 3. The CDR3, as DNA: TGTGCCAGTAGTACGAACAGGGGTGAAAAACTGTTTTTT. Residues: CASSTNRGEKLFF.

The V gene is TRBV12-3 or TRBV12-4, the J gene TRBJ1-2, with TRBD1 identical over 7 bases. There are 12 residues in the CDR3. Trimming took 5 bases from V and 7 from J; bases not matched to a gene: 4. As DNA, the CDR3 is TGTGCCAGCAGTGGACAGGTCCGTGGCTACACCTTC. Its protein is CASSGQVRGYTF.

In nucleotides, the CDR3 is TGTGCCAGCAGCTCATCCCTTTCTTCAGGGACTGAAGCTTTCTTT. This encodes CASSSSLSSGTEAFF. The gene calls are TRBV7-6 and TRBJ1-1; possible D gene TRBD1, 5 bases. CDR3 length: 15 amino acids. Trimming removed 4 bases from V and 5 bases from J, with 17 bases in between. CDR1 and CDR2 (germline): SGHVS, FNYEAQ. The full variable domain, in which reference TRBV7-6 and TRBJ1-1 provide the parts outside the CDR3, is GAGVSQSPRYKVTKRGQDVALRCDPISGHVSLYWYRQALGQGPEFLTYFNYEAQQDKSGLPNDRFSAERPEGSISTLTIQRTEQRDSAMYRCASSSSLSSGTEAFFGQGTRLTVV.

CDR3 in DNA: TGTGCCAGCAGTCGCCCCCAGACAGGTCGGAACACTGAAGCTTTCTTT. Translated, it gives CASSRPQTGRNTEAFF. The V gene is TRBV27, the J gene TRBJ1-1; tentatively, D is TRBD1 (6 bases). Trimming shortened V by 5 bases and J by 1 base, and 17 bases separated the two germline ends. This CDR3 spans 16 amino acids. The germline gives CDR1 MNHEY, CDR2 SMNVEV (reference sequence).

The V gene is TRBV4-3, the J gene TRBJ2-7; 7 bases are shared with TRBD1. Germline V lookup: CDR1 LGHNA, CDR2 YSLEER. V lost 2 bases, J lost 4 bases, and 8 bases stayed unmatched. CDR3 length: 15 residues. CDR3 protein: CASSQLRTGIYEQYF. CDR3 sequence (DNA): TGCGCCAGCAGCCAATTGAGGACAGGTATTTACGAGCAGTACTTC.

The chain uses TRBV6-5 and TRBJ1-5; tentatively, D is TRBD1 (6 bases). Trimming took off 6 bases at V and 4 bases at J, with 16 bases between the two ends. From germline, CDR1 is MNHEY and CDR2 SVGAGI. This CDR3 spans 15 amino acids. CDR3 in DNA: TGTGCCAGCAGCCGACAATGGACAGCGAATCAGCCCCAGCATTTT. This encodes CASSRQWTANQPQHF.

The J gene is TRBJ2-6, the V gene TRBV9, with D possibly matching TRBD1 (5 bases). Germline lookup yields CDR1 SGDLS and CDR2 YYNGEE. The V end lost 0 bases, the J end lost 4 bases, and 11 bases lay between the germline ends. The CDR3 extends over 16 amino acids. The CDR3 protein is CASSVGRGWGANVLTF. The DNA of the CDR3 is TGTGCCAGCAGCGTAGGAAGGGGTTGGGGGGCCAACGTCCTGACTTTC.

The chain couples TRBV5-1 to TRBJ2-7; 11 bases fit TRBD1. CDR1 is SGHRS, CDR2 YFSETQ, per germline. Trimming took 4 bases from V and 6 from J; bases not matched to a gene: 6. The CDR3 consists of 14 residues. CDR3 amino acids: CASSPGTGGSEQYF. The CDR3, as DNA: TGCGCCAGCAGCCCCGGGACAGGGGGGAGCGAGCAGTACTTC. Filled out from reference TRBV5-1 and TRBJ2-7, the complete variable domain reads KAGVTQTPRYLIKTRGQQVTLSCSPISGHRSVSWYQQTPGQGLQFLFEYFSETQRNKGNFPGRFSGRQFSNSRSEMNVSTLELGDSALYLCASSPGTGGSEQYFGPGTRLTVT.

The chain employs TRBV15 and TRBJ2-7; D is unresolved. Trimming shortened V by 3 bases and J by 3 bases, and 15 bases separated the two germline ends. The CDR3 runs 15 residues. Germline values: CDR1 LNHNV, CDR2 YYDKDF (reference sequence). CDR3 loop: CATSSSEDSHYEQYF. In DNA, the CDR3 is TGTGCCACCAGCAGCAGTGAAGATTCCCACTACGAGCAGTACTTC.

The rearrangement uses TRBV19 and TRBJ1-1; 10 bases fit TRBD1. V dropped 5 bases and J dropped 4; count of bases not matched to a gene: 7. Germline V gene data show CDR1 as LNHDA and CDR2 as SQIVND (reference sequence). This CDR3 comprises 15 residues. The CDR3 sequence: CASSETGGSSTEAFF. CDR3 in DNA: TGTGCCAGTAGTGAGACAGGGGGCTCGAGCACTGAAGCTTTCTTT.

The V gene is TRBV11-2, the J gene TRBJ2-5; D not resolved. This CDR3 region has 13 residues. V lost 0 bases and J 5 bases, leaving 7 bases between the germline ends. Germline CDR1 and CDR2: SGHAT and FQNNGV. The CDR3 loop reads CASSLDRWETQYF. The CDR3 nucleotides read TGTGCCAGCAGCTTAGACCGGTGGGAGACCCAGTACTTC. The variable domain in full, with the rest retrieved from reference TRBV11-2 and TRBJ2-5, is EAGVAQSPRYKIIEKRQSVAFWCNPISGHATLYWYQQILGQGPKLLIQFQNNGVVDDSQLPKDRFSAERLKGVDSTLKIQPAKLEDSAVYLCASSLDRWETQYFGPGTRLLVL.

The chain is built from TRBV2 and TRBJ2-7, with a tentative D call TRBD1 (6 bases). Germline values: CDR1 SNHLY, CDR2 FYNNEI. This CDR3 spans 13 amino acids. Trimming took 7 bases from V and 5 from J, leaving 15 bases between them. CDR3 in DNA: TGTGCCAGCAATATACAGGGCGCCCACGAGCAGTACTTC. Its protein is CASNIQGAHEQYF.

The chain uses TRBV19 and TRBJ2-5; D uncertain. Per germline, CDR1 LNHDA and CDR2 SQIVND (reference sequence). V lost 3 bases and J 5 bases, leaving 16 bases between the germline ends. CDR3 length equals 15 residues. The DNA of the CDR3 is TGTGCCAGTAGTATGGGTGTGCGAGTCGGGGAGACCCAGTACTTC. Its translation is CASSMGVRVGETQYF.

The table lists this clone with a few counts. The V and J genes are TRBV25-1 and TRBJ1-2, with TRBD1 as a possible D gene (5 bases). Trimming stripped 3 bases from V and 6 bases from J, with 14 bases between. The CDR3 spans 14 residues. Germline-derived CDR1 and CDR2 are MGHDK and SYGVNS. CDR3 sequence: CASSEQGRYHGYTF. CDR3 in DNA: TGTGCCAGCAGTGAGCAGGGTAGATATCATGGCTACACCTTC.

The J gene is TRBJ1-4, the V gene TRBV12-5; TRBD1 aligns across 7 bases. Germline V gene data show CDR1 as LGHNT and CDR2 as FRNRAP. J gave up 1 base and V 3 bases, and 5 bases lay outside the gene matches. CDR3 length: 16 residues. CDR3 residues: CASGFTRQGTNEKLFF. In nucleotides, the CDR3 is TGTGCTAGTGGTTTCACCCGACAGGGAACTAATGAAAAACTGTTTTTT. Based on the CDR3 plus reference TRBV12-5 and TRBJ1-4, the full variable domain is DARVTQTPRHKVTEMGQEVTMRCQPILGHNTVFWYRQTMMQGLELLAYFRNRAPLDDSGMPKDRFSAEMPDATLATLKIQPSEPRDSAVYFCASGFTRQGTNEKLFFGSGTQLSVL.

The chain joins TRBV6-6 to TRBJ2-3; TRBD2 is a possible D gene (5 bases). Trimming left V 1 base short and J 6 bases short, with 5 bases between. Germline lookup yields CDR1 MNHNY and CDR2 SVGAGI (reference sequence). The CDR3 runs 12 residues. The DNA of the CDR3 is TGTGCCAGCAGTTACTGGGAGGATACGCAGTATTTT. As protein: CASSYWEDTQYF.